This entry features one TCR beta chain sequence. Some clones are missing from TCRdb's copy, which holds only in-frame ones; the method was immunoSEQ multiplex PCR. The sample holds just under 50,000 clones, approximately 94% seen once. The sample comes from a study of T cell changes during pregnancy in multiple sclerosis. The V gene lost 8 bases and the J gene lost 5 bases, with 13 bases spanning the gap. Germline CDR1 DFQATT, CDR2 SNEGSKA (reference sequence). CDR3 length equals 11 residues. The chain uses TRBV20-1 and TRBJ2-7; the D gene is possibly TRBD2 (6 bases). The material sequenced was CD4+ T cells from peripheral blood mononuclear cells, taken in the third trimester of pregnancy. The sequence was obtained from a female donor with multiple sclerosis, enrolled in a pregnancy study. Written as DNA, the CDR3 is TGCAGTCCCGCGGGATCCAACGAGCAGTACTTC. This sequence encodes CSPAGSNEQYF.